A single sample gave rise to the 2 T cell receptor beta chains below, sequenced in a study of T cell changes during pregnancy in multiple sclerosis. Method: immunoSEQ multiplex PCR; TCRdb's copy keeps in-frame clones and lacks some. This sample has tens of thousands of clones, with 75% to 95% found just once. The sample consisted of peripheral blood, taken in the first trimester of pregnancy. Source of these receptors: a female donor in good health, enrolled as a control in a pregnancy study.

The chain has TRBV6-5 and TRBJ2-3; D may be TRBD2 (6 bases). The germline V gene has CDR1 MNHEY and CDR2 SVGAGI. Trimming stripped 2 bases from V and 6 bases from J, with 12 bases between. The CDR3 has 14 residues. The CDR3 nucleotides read TGTGCCAGCAGTTACACTGGGGGGTTGGATACGCAGTATTTT. Amino acid sequence: CASSYTGGLDTQYF.

The V call is TRBV7-9, the J call TRBJ2-7, with D uncertain. Trimming removed 5 bases from V and 2 bases from J, with 10 bases in between. In germline, CDR1 is SEHNR, CDR2 FQNEAQ (reference sequence). The CDR3 is 13 amino acids. CDR3 protein: CASSLSETYEQYF. DNA for the CDR3: TGTGCCAGCAGCCTATCTGAGACCTACGAGCAGTACTTC.